This T cell receptor beta chain was sequenced for a study of shared clonotypes between healthy human individuals. Study outcomes and limitations: Clonotypes shared by all four sorted-subset donors had higher generation probabilities than non-shared clonotypes. Memory subsets generally showed smaller estimated richness than naive subsets did.

The CDR3 consists of 16 residues. Trimming took off 7 bases at V and 0 bases at J, with 16 bases between the two ends. From germline, CDR1 is SGHVS and CDR2 FQNEAQ. Positively selected for CCR7, the CD45RO-negative cells used as naive CD8 cells excluded terminally differentiated effector memory CD45RA+ cells. Each donor was a Caucasian adult residing in Nashville, Tennessee. Samples underwent the assay at deep level. Using immunoSEQ multiplex PCR, the repertoire was profiled, and TCRdb retains in-frame clones only, with some absent. This sample has roughly 2.1 million clones, with roughly 91% found just once. About this clone: Its antigen is still unknown.

This clonotype was obtained from a man aged 18 to 29 in good health. Some clones in this sample may be carry-over from other donors' samples. Source material: naive CD8+ T cells from PBMCs. J is TRBJ1-3 and V is TRBV7-8; no firm D call. The CDR3 DNA is TGTGCCAGCACCTCCTTGGAACGGGTCTCTGGAAACACCATATATTTT. Translation gives CASTSLERVSGNTIYF.